This T cell receptor beta chain was retrieved from a study of blood T cell repertoires in COVID-19. Assay: immunoSEQ multiplex PCR; the TCRdb copy retains only in-frame clones and omits some. The table lists approximately 190,000 clones, roughly 84% of them singletons, with roughly 7% in the top ten. In assigning cohorts, the study relied on participant-reported clinical history. The CDR3 loop spans 15 amino acids. Trimming stripped 5 bases from V and 1 base from J, with 12 bases between. The V gene's germline CDR1 is MNHEY and CDR2 SVGAGI. The specimen was PBMCs or T cells enriched from blood (not recorded which). The chain has TRBV6-5 and TRBJ1-5, with D possibly matching TRBD1 (6 bases). The receptor was isolated from a man in his forties who had recovered from COVID-19. The CDR3 sequence is CASSIQGLSNQPQHF. The CDR3 DNA is TGTGCCAGCAGTATACAGGGTCTAAGCAATCAGCCCCAGCATTTT.